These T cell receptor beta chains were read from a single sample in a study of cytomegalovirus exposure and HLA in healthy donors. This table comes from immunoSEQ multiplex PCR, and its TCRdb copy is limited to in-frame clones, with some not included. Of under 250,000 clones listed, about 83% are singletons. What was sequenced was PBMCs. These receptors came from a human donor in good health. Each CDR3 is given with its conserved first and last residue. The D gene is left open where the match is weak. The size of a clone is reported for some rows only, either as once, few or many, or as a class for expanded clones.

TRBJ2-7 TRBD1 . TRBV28 TGTGCCAGCAGCAGGGGGCAGAGGGGCGAGCAGTACTTC CASSRGQRGEQYF
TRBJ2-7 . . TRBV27 TGTGCCAGCAGCGACGCGGCGGGGTCCGAGCAGTACTTC CASSDAAGSEQYF
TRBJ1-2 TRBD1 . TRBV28 TGTGCCAGCAGTCAACCGGGACAGGGCTATGGCTACACCTTC CASSQPGQGYGYTF
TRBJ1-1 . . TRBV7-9 TGTGCCAGCAGCGGGGGACTTCCGAACACTGAAGCTTTCTTT CASSGGLPNTEAFF
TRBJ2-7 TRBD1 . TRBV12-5 TGTGCTAGTGGTTCGACAGGGATGGGCTCCTACGAGCAGTACTTC CASGSTGMGSYEQYF
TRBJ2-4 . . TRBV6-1 TGTGCCAGCAATTATTTAGAACTAGCCAAAAACATTCAGTACTTC CASNYLELAKNIQYF
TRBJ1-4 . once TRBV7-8 TGTGCCAGCAGCTTAGTTCCTACACGGGGGAATGAAAAACTGTTTTTT CASSLVPTRGNEKLFF
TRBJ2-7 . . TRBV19 TGTGCCACCTCCGCAGGGCCAGACTACGAGCAGTACTTC CATSAGPDYEQYF
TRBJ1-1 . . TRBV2 TGTGCCAGCGGGGGGTCTGGCACTGAAGCTTTCTTT CASGGSGTEAFF
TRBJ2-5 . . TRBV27 TGTGCCAGCAGTTTACTTTACACCGGGACACCGCAAGAGACCCAGTACTTC CASSLLYTGTPQETQYF